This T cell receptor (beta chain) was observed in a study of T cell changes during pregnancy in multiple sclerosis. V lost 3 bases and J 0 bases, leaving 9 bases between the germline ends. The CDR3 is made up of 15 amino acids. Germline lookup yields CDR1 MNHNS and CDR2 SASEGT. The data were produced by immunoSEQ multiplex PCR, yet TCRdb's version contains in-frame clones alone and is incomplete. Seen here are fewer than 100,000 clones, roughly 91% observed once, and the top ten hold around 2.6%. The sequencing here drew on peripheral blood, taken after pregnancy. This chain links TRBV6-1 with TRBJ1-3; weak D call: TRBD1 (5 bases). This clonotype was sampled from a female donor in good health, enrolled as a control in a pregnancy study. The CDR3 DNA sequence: TGTGCCAGCAGTGATCAGGGCTTCTCTGGAAACACCATATATTTT. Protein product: CASSDQGFSGNTIYF.